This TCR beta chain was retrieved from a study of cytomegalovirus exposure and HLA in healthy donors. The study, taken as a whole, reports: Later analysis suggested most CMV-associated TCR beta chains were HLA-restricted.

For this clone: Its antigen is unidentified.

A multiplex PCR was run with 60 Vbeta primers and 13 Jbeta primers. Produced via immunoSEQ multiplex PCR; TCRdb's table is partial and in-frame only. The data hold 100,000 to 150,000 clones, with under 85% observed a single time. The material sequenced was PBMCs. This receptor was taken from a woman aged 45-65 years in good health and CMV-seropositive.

CDR3 sequence reads: CASSEVARASGGPISRDTQYF. The CDR3 DNA follows: TGTGCCAGCAGTGAAGTCGCACGGGCTAGCGGGGGGCCGATCTCCCGGGATACGCAGTATTTT. The chain uses TRBV6-1 and TRBJ2-3; 11 nucleotides agree with TRBD2. CDR3 length equals 21 residues. CDR1 and CDR2 (germline): MNHNS, SASEGT. J gave up 6 bases and V 1 base, and 21 bases lay outside the gene matches.